The clone carrying this TCR beta chain has more than one count but fewer than ten. Its antigen is currently unknown. This entry comes from a study of T-cell reconstitution after alpha-beta-depleted transplantation in children. Study findings and constraints: The high TCRbeta diversity at day 60 in some patients came from surviving recipient T cells and thymic progenitors. T-cell numbers and diversity, one year after transplant, stemmed largely from T cells that were newly produced.

This sample's TCRbeta library carried unique molecular identifier barcodes. TCRdb re-derived calls from the PCR reads in MiXCR, one entry per CDR3 protein. The table records about 440,000 distinct CDR3 sequences, approximately 42% of them present only once. Sequencing used PBMCs, obtained before TCRalphabeta/CD19-depleted stem cell transplant. This sequence originates from a girl aged 2-10 years with aplastic anemia, due to receive a stem cell transplant.

The CDR3 here is CASSFLAGNNEQFF. CDR3 bases: TGTGCCAGCAGTTTTCTAGCGGGGAATAATGAGCAGTTCTTC. The gene calls are TRBV27 and TRBJ2-1, with 9 bases matching TRBD2. With V trimmed by 3 bases and J by 7 bases, 4 bases remained unmatched. The CDR3 spans 14 residues. Germline V CDR1 and CDR2: MNHEY, SMNVEV (reference sequence).